The clone carrying this T cell receptor (beta chain) was counted once. Antigen specificity is unknown. The sample is drawn from a study of cytomegalovirus exposure and HLA in healthy donors. Study-wide points: The authors judged a highly shared variant cluster likely a sequencing artifact. Common viral pathogens (according to a later analysis) appeared linked to several of the most significant clusters. Investigators reported some 150 TCR beta chains as tied to cytomegalovirus.

This PCR relied on a set of 60 Vbeta primers and 13 Jbeta primers. Assay used: immunoSEQ multiplex PCR; TCRdb lists only in-frame clones, some missing. This sample yields over 100,000 clones, of which about 62% are seen a single time; approximately 4.3% belongs to the top ten. The V gene end was trimmed by 10 bases and the J gene end by 2 bases; junction bases not matched to a gene: 9. Germline V gene data show CDR1 as MNHNS and CDR2 as SASEGT. There are 15 residues in the CDR3. The genes are TRBV6-1 and TRBJ2-3; 10 bases line up with TRBD1. This TCR derives from a human donor in good health. Sequenced: PBMCs. CDR3: CAIGAGTGDTDTQYF. CDR3 nucleotide sequence: TGTGCCATCGGGGCCGGGACAGGGGACACAGATACGCAGTATTTT.